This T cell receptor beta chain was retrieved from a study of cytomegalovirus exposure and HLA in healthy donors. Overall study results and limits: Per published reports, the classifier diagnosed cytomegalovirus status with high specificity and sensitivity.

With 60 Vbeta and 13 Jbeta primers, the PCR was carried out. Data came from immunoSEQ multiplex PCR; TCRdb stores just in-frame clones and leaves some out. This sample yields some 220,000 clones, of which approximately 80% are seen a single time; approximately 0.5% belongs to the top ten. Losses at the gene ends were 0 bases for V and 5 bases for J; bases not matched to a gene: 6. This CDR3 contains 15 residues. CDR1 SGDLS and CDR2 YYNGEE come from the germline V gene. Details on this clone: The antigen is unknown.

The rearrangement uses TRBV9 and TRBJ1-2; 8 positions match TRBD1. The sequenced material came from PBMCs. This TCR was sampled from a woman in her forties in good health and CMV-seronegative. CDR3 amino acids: CASSVAVGQGYGYTF. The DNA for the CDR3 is TGTGCCAGCAGCGTAGCAGTTGGACAGGGATATGGCTACACCTTC. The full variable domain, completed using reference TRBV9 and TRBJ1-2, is DSGVTQTPKHLITATGQRVTLRCSPRSGDLSVYWYQQSLDQGLQFLIQYYNGEERAKGNILERFSAQQFPDLHSELNLSSLELGDSALYFCASSVAVGQGYGYTFGSGTRLTVV.